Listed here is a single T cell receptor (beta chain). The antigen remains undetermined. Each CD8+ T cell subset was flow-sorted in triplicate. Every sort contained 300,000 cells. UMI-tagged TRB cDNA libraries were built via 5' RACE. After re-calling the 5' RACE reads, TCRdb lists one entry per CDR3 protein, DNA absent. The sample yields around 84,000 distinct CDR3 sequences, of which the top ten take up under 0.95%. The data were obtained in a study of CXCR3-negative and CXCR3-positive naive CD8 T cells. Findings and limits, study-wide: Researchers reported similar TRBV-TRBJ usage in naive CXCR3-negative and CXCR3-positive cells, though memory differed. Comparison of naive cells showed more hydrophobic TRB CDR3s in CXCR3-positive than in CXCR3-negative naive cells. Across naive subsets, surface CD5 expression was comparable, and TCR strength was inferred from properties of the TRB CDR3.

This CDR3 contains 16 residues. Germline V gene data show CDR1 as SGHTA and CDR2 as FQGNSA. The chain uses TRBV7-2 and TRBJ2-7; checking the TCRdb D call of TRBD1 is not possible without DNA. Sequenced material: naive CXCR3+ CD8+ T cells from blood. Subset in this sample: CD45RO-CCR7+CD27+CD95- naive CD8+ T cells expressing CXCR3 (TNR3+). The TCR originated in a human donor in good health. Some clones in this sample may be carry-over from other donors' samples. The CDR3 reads CASSLVGGGSSYEQYF.